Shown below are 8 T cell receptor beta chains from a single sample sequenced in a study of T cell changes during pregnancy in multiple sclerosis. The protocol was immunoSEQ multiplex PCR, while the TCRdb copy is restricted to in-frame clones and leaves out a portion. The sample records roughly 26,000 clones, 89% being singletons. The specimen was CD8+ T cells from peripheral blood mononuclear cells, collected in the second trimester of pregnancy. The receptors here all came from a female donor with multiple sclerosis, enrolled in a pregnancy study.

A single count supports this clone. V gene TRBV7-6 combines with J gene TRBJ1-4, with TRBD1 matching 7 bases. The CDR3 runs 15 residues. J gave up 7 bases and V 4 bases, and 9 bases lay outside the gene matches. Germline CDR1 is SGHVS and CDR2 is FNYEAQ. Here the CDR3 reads CASSSPNRGVEKLFF. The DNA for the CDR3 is TGTGCCAGCAGCTCCCCAAACAGGGGAGTTGAAAAACTGTTTTTT.

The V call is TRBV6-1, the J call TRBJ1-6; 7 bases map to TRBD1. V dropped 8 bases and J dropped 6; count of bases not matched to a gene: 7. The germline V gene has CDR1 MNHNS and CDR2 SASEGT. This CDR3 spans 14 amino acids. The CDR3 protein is CASAEGQFNSPLHF. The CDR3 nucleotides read TGTGCCAGCGCCGAGGGACAGTTTAATTCACCCCTCCACTTT.

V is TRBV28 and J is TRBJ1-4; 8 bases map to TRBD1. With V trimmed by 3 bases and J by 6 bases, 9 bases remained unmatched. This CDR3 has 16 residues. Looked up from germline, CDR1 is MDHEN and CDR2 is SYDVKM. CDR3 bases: TGTGCCAGCAGTTTCCACCGGGACAGGATTGATGAAAAACTGTTTTTT. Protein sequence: CASSFHRDRIDEKLFF.

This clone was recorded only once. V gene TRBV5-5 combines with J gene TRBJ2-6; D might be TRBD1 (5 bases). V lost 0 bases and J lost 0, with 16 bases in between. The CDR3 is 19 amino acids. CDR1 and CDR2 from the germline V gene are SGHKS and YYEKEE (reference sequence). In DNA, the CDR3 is TGTGCCAGCAGCTTGGAGGGGTGGGCACCCCACTCTGGGGCCAACGTCCTGACTTTC. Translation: CASSLEGWAPHSGANVLTF.

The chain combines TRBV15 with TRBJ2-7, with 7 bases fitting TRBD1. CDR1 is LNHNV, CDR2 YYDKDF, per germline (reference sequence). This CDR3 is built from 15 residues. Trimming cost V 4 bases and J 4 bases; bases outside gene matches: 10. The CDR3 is CATSKVTGVRYEQYF. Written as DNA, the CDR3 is TGTGCCACCAGCAAAGTAACAGGGGTGAGATACGAGCAGTACTTC.

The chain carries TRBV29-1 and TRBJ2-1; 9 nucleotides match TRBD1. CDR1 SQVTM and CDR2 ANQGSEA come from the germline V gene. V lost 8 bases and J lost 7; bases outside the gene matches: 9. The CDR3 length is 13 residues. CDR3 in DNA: TGCAGCTTGACAGGGGGGGAGTTAAATGAGCAGTTCTTC. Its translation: CSLTGGELNEQFF.

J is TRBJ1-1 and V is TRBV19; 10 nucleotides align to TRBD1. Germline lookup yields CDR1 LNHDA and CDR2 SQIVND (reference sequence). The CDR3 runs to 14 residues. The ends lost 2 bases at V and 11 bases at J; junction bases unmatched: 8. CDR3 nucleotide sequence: TGTGCCAGTAGTATACCTAGACAGGGGGCGCTGGCTTTCTTT. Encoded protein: CASSIPRQGALAFF.

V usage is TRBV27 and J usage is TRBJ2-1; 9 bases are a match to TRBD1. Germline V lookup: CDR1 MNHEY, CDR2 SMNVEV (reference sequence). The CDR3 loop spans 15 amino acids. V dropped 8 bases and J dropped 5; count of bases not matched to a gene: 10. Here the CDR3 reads CASSRMDRGHNEQFF. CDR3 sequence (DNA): TGTGCCAGCTCTAGGATGGACAGGGGACACAATGAGCAGTTCTTC.